The rows below give T cell receptor beta chains drawn from one sample of a study of blood T cells in healthy people across ages. In TCRdb, the 5' RACE reads were re-called with MiXCR into one record per CDR3 protein. The sample lists around 1,000,000 distinct CDR3 sequences; approximately 25% were seen once. The sample also formed part of further work on T cells of mothers and their children.

The material sequenced was blood. The receptors were gathered from a girl aged 2 to 10 in good health. The CDR3 runs from the conserved cysteine through the conserved F or W. The D gene is left open where the match is weak. For some rows the clone size is stated as once, few or many, or as a class when expanded; others skip it.

>NA|TRBV7-9|TRBJ2-3|15|NA
CASSLGATSTDTQYF
TGTGCCAGCAGCTTAGGGGCAACTAGCACAGATACGCAGTATTTT
>few|TRBV28|TRBJ2-1|13|NA
CASRETGNNEQFF
TGTGCCAGCAGAGAAACAGGAAACAATGAGCAGTTCTTC
>few|TRBV5-1|TRBJ2-5|14|TRBD2
CASRGNAGEETQYF
TGCGCCAGCAGAGGTAATGCGGGAGAAGAGACCCAGTACTTC
>NA|TRBV11-2|TRBJ2-1|14|NA
CASGPVLGGNEQFF
TGTGCCAGCGGCCCAGTCCTAGGGGGCAATGAGCAGTTCTTC
>NA|TRBV4-1|TRBJ1-2|18|TRBD1
CASSQGGPHRGLLYGYTF
TGCGCCAGCAGCCAAGGGGGGCCACACAGGGGCCTCCTCTATGGCTACACCTTC
>few|TRBV29-1|TRBJ1-1|11|NA
CSVPDGTEAFF
TGCAGCGTCCCGGATGGGACTGAAGCTTTCTTT
>few|TRBV3-1|TRBJ1-5|14|NA
CASSQFEGDQPQHF
TGTGCCAGCAGCCAATTTGAGGGGGATCAGCCCCAGCATTTT
>few|TRBV5-1|TRBJ2-1|12|NA
CASSFSGIEQFF
TGCGCCAGCAGCTTTTCTGGGATTGAGCAGTTCTTC
>few|TRBV7-9|TRBJ1-5|13|NA
CASSPQGHQPQHF
TGTGCCAGCAGTCCACAGGGACATCAGCCCCAGCATTTT
>few|TRBV7-2|TRBJ2-3|17|TRBD2
CASSLVSGGTRVDTQYF
TGTGCCAGCAGCTTAGTATCGGGGGGGACCCGAGTAGATACGCAGTATTTT
>NA|TRBV28|TRBJ2-5|14|NA
CASSRIAPQETQYF
TGTGCCAGCAGTCGAATAGCCCCCCAAGAGACCCAGTACTTC
>many|TRBV4-3|TRBJ1-4|17|NA
CASSQDFLGALEEKLFF
TGCGCCAGCAGCCAAGATTTCCTGGGGGCATTGGAGGAAAAACTGTTTTTT
>few|TRBV6-6|TRBJ2-2|13|NA
CASTGLGPGELFF
TGTGCCAGCACGGGGCTGGGCCCCGGGGAGCTGTTTTTT
>few|TRBV12-5|TRBJ2-6|15|NA
CASALRVSGANVLTF
TGTGCTAGTGCCCTGCGCGTCTCTGGGGCCAACGTCCTGACTTTC
>few|TRBV29-1|TRBJ1-1|15|NA
CSVVSGRGMNTEAFF
TGCAGCGTTGTCAGTGGCCGAGGAATGAACACTGAAGCTTTCTTT
>once|TRBV7-9|TRBJ2-5|16|TRBD1
CASSLTGTGPQETQYF
TGTGCCAGCAGCTTAACCGGGACAGGGCCGCAAGAGACCCAGTACTTC
>NA|TRBV5-1|TRBJ2-1|15|NA
CASSLVTGEHNEQFF
TGCGCCAGCAGCTTGGTCACAGGAGAACACAATGAGCAGTTCTTC
>NA|TRBV24-1|TRBJ2-3|15|NA
CATSDSSTSTDTQYF
TGTGCCACCAGTGATTCGTCTACGTCGACAGATACGCAGTATTTT
>many|TRBV27|TRBJ2-1|15|NA
CASSLGGRSYNEQFF
TGTGCCAGCAGTTTGGGCGGCAGATCCTACAATGAGCAGTTCTTC